This TCR beta chain stems from a study of neurological immune-mediated disorders. 5'RACE employing 10-nucleotide random UMIs yielded the cDNA. TCRdb passed the 5' RACE reads through MiXCR, listing each CDR3 protein once. Of about 59,000 distinct CDR3 sequences in the sample, about an eighth were seen once. This clonotype has at least ten counts. The germline V gene encodes CDR1 SGHRS and CDR2 YFSETQ. CDR3 length: 15 amino acids. V lost 2 bases and J 2 bases, leaving 13 bases between the germline ends. The TCR was taken from an older woman with HTLV-1-associated myelopathy (HAM/TSP). The genes are TRBV5-1 and TRBJ2-5; maybe TRBD2 (6 bases). Material for sequencing was PBMCs. The CDR3 region is CASSFGGGRQETQYF. In DNA, the CDR3 is TGCGCCAGCAGCTTCGGGGGAGGAAGGCAAGAGACCCAGTACTTC.